This T cell receptor (beta chain) was observed in a study of cytomegalovirus exposure and HLA in healthy donors. Background on the study: Earlier results showed 90 million to 120 million unique TCR beta sequences derived from 150 million to 200 million T cells. Ancestry clustering placed 70% to 90% of 350 to 500 genotyped donors in the Caucasian-associated cluster. Study conclusions and caveats: From TCR beta sequences, most subjects' HLA-A and HLA-B alleles were reportedly predicted accurately.

Germline loops: CDR1 SGHRS, CDR2 YFSETQ. V was clipped by 4 bases and J by 3 bases, with 17 bases between them. The CDR3 length is 15 residues. Primers included in the PCR were 60 Vbeta and 13 Jbeta primers. Here immunoSEQ multiplex PCR was the method, and the copy in TCRdb shows in-frame clones only, minus some. The top ten clones hold less than 1.5% of a sample with under 150,000 clones, over 60% of them seen once. This clone was detected once. Antigen specificity is unknown. The chain uses TRBV5-1 and TRBJ2-7, with D possibly TRBD1 on 6 matching bases. The receptor's source is a male donor in good health and CMV-seropositive. The sequencing sample was made of PBMCs. CDR3 DNA sequence: TGCGCCAGCAGCACCCTTTCAGGGGTAGGCTACGAGCAGTACTTC. This gives the protein CASSTLSGVGYEQYF.